A single sample is the source of the 2 T cell receptor beta chains below, sequenced in a study of shared clonotypes between healthy human individuals. Produced via immunoSEQ multiplex PCR; TCRdb's table is partial and in-frame only. Of about 610,000 clones listed, almost 97% were seen once; the top ten hold 0.057%. The specimen was naive CD4+ T cells sorted from blood. Subset of the sample: CD45RA+ positively selected. Every receptor here comes from a woman aged 30 to 39 in good health.

This clone has more than one count but fewer than ten. The rearrangement links TRBV29-1 to TRBJ2-3; D call uncertain. The germline V gene encodes CDR1 SQVTM and CDR2 ANQGSEA. This CDR3 is built from 12 residues. The V end lost 3 bases, the J end lost 2 bases, and 6 bases lay between the germline ends. The DNA of the CDR3 is TGCAGCGTTGACTGGTTCACAGATACGCAGTATTTT. Translating gives CSVDWFTDTQYF.

This clone was counted a single time. This chain uses TRBV5-4 with TRBJ2-1; TRBD2 is a possible D gene (7 bases). This CDR3 comprises 14 residues. Trimming shortened V by 6 bases and J by 5 bases, and 15 bases separated the two germline ends. Germline V lookup: CDR1 SGHNT, CDR2 YYREEE (reference sequence). CDR3: CASTLRGAHNEQFF. CDR3 bases: TGTGCCAGCACCCTCCGGGGGGCCCACAATGAGCAGTTCTTC. Together with reference TRBV5-4 and TRBJ2-1, the CDR3 gives the full variable domain: ETGVTQSPTHLIKTRGQQVTLRCSSQSGHNTVSWYQQALGQGPQFIFQYYREEENGRGNFPPRFSGLQFPNYSSELNVNALELDDSALYLCASTLRGAHNEQFFGPGTRLTVL.